This is a list of T cell receptor beta chains from one sample in a study of T cell responses to AZD1222 COVID-19 vaccine. Generated by immunoSEQ multiplex PCR, the TCRdb table keeps only in-frame clones and is missing some. This table holds about 130,000 clones, about 87% found once. The material was peripheral blood, obtained on day 0 of AZD1222 vaccination. Every receptor here comes from an adult in good health. CDR3s include the opening cysteine and the closing phenylalanine or tryptophan. D genes are given only for firm matches. Clone sizes are given selectively: once, few, many, or a class where the clone is expanded.

j_call | v_call | d_call | clone_size | cdr3_aa | cdr3_nt
TRBJ1-2 | TRBV28 | . | . | CASSREDYGYTF | TGTGCCAGCAGCCGTGAGGACTATGGCTACACCTTC
TRBJ2-7 | TRBV29-1 | . | . | CSVEVGSYEQYF | TGCAGCGTTGAAGTCGGGAGCTACGAGCAGTACTTC
TRBJ2-6 | TRBV4-3 | . | . | CASSQVQDAGANVLTF | TGCGCCAGCAGCCAAGTTCAGGATGCTGGGGCCAACGTCCTGACTTTC
TRBJ1-1 | TRBV27 | TRBD1 | . | CASRDGQGMNTEAFF | TGTGCCAGCAGGGATGGACAGGGGATGAACACTGAAGCTTTCTTT
TRBJ2-7 | TRBV7-9 | . | . | CASSFKDEQYF | TGTGCCAGCAGCTTTAAGGACGAGCAGTACTTC
TRBJ2-2 | TRBV6-4 | . | . | CASSRKGNTGELFF | TGTGCCAGCAGTCGGAAGGGAAACACCGGGGAGCTGTTTTTT
TRBJ1-2 | TRBV7-3 | TRBD1 | . | CASSPGTGINYGYTF | TGTGCCAGCAGCCCTGGGACAGGAATTAACTATGGCTACACCTTC
TRBJ1-1 | TRBV10-3 | . | . | CAGRGTVNTEAFF | TGTGCCGGCAGGGGAACGGTGAACACTGAAGCTTTCTTT
TRBJ2-7 | TRBV19 | . | . | CASSAPRSYEQYF | TGTGCCAGTAGTGCCCCCCGCTCCTACGAGCAGTACTTC
TRBJ2-1 | TRBV5-1 | TRBD2 | . | CASSLDPAGAYNEQFF | TGCGCCAGCAGCTTGGACCCAGCGGGAGCATACAATGAGCAGTTCTTC
TRBJ2-3 | TRBV7-9 | . | once | CASSLETDTQYF | TGTGCCAGCAGCTTAGAGACAGATACGCAGTATTTT
TRBJ2-1 | TRBV10-3 | TRBD2 | . | CAISEPGLAGESYNEQFF | TGTGCCATCAGTGAGCCGGGACTAGCGGGAGAGTCCTACAATGAGCAGTTCTTC
TRBJ2-7 | TRBV25-1 | . | . | CASSKNEGDSVGGEQYF | TGTGCCAGCAGTAAAAACGAGGGGGACTCGGTCGGTGGTGAGCAGTACTTC
TRBJ1-5 | TRBV2 | TRBD1 | . | CASSHSGQGGNQPQHF | TGTGCCAGCAGCCATTCAGGACAGGGCGGCAATCAGCCCCAGCATTTT
TRBJ1-6 | TRBV3-1/TRBV3-2 | TRBD1 | many | CASSQVATGGNSPLHF | TGTGCCAGCAGCCAAGTTGCGACAGGGGGAAATTCACCCCTCCACTTT
TRBJ2-5 | TRBV2 | . | . | CASSVGETQYF | TGTGCCAGCAGTGTCGGAGAGACCCAGTACTTC
TRBJ1-1 | TRBV7-6 | TRBD1 | . | CASSLAGQGRAEAFF | TGTGCCAGCAGCTTAGCGGGACAGGGTAGGGCTGAAGCTTTCTTT
TRBJ1-2 | TRBV9 | TRBD1 | . | CASSVESDRGHAGYTF | TGTGCCAGCAGCGTAGAGTCAGACAGGGGGCATGCTGGCTACACCTTC
TRBJ1-1 | TRBV29-1 | TRBD1 | . | CSSLTGRTEAFF | TGCAGCTCGCTGACAGGGCGGACTGAAGCTTTCTTT
TRBJ2-3 | TRBV6-4 | TRBD2 | . | CASSDNSGGAQDTQYF | TGTGCCAGCAGTGATAATAGCGGGGGGGCCCAAGATACGCAGTATTTT
TRBJ1-5 | TRBV7-6 | . | . | CASSLEAGGSYQPQHF | TGTGCCAGCAGCTTAGAGGCGGGCGGGAGCTATCAGCCCCAGCATTTT
TRBJ2-7 | TRBV19 | . | . | CASSSREQAYEQYF | TGTGCCAGTAGTTCGAGAGAACAAGCCTACGAGCAGTACTTC
TRBJ1-5 | TRBV6-6 | . | . | CASRLGNQPQHF | TGTGCCAGCAGGTTAGGCAATCAGCCCCAGCATTTT